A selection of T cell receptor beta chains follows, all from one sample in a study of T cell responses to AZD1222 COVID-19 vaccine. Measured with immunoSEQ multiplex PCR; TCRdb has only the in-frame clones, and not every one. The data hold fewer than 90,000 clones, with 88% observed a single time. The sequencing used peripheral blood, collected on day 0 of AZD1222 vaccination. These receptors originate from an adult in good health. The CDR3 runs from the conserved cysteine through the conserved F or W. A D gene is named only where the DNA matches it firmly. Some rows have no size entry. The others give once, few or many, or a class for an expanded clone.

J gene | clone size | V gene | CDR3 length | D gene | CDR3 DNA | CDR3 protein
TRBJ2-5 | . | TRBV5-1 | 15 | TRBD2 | TGCGCCAGCAGCTTTGGGCTAGCGGGAGGAGAGACCCAGTACTTC | CASSFGLAGGETQYF
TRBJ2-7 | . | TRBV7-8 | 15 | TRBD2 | TGTGCCAGCAGCTCTCCGGGACTAGCAGACTACGAGCAGTACTTC | CASSSPGLADYEQYF
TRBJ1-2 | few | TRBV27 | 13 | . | TGTGCCAGCAGTTTAAGGGGTGTAAATGGCTACACCTTC | CASSLRGVNGYTF
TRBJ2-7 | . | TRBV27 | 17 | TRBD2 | TGTGCCAGCCTAAAGTGGTCGACTAGCGGATACTCCTACGAGCAGTACTTC | CASLKWSTSGYSYEQYF
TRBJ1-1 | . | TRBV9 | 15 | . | TGTGCCAGCAGCGTAGCGGGGGGCATGAACACTGAAGCTTTCTTT | CASSVAGGMNTEAFF
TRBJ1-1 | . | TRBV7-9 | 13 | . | TGTGCCAGCAGCTTACGGATGGACACTGAAGCTTTCTTT | CASSLRMDTEAFF
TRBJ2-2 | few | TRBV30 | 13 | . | TGTGCCTGGAGCCGCTTGAACACCGGGGAGCTGTTTTTT | CAWSRLNTGELFF
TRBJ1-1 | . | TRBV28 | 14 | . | TGTGCCAGCAGTTTAGGCAGGGGCGACCTAGAAGCTTTCTTT | CASSLGRGDLEAFF
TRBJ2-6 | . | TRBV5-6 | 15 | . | TGTGCCAGCAGCTTGTTGGTAACTGGGGCCAACGTCCTGACTTTC | CASSLLVTGANVLTF
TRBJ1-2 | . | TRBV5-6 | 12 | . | TGTGCCAGCAGCTTGTCTTTAGGGACCTACACCTTC | CASSLSLGTYTF
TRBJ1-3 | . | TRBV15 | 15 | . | TGTGCCACCAGCAACGGACGACGCTCTGGAAACACCATATATTTT | CATSNGRRSGNTIYF
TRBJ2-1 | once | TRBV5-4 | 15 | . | TGTGCCAGCAGCCCCGTACGGGGAGGAGGGTATGAGCAGTTCTTC | CASSPVRGGGYEQFF
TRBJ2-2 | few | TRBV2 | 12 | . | TGTGCCAGCACCGGCTCTGGCGGGGAGCTGTTTTTT | CASTGSGGELFF
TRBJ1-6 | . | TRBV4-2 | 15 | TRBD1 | TGTGCCAGCAGCCAAGATGACAGGGCCGATTCACCCCTCCACTTT | CASSQDDRADSPLHF
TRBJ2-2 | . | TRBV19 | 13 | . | TGTGCCAGTAGCTTGACGGGAGTCGGGGAGCTGTTTTTT | CASSLTGVGELFF
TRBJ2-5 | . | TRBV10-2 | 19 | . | TGCGCCAGCAGTGAGTCAGGGGGATTTTGGGGACTCACACAAGAGACCCAGTACTTC | CASSESGGFWGLTQETQYF